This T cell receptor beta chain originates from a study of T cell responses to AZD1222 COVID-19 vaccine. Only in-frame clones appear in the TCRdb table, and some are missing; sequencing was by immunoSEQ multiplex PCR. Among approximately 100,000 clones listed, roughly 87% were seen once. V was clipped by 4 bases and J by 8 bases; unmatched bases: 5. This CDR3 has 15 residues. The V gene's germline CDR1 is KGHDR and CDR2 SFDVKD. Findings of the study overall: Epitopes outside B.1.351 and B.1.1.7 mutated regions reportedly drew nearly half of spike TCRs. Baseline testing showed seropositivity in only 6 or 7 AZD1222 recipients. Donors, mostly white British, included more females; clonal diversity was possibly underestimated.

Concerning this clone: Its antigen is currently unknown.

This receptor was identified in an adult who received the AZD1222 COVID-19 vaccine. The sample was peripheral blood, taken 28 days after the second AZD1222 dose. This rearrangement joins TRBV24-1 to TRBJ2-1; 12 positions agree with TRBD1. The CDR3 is CATSDPGTGGDEQFF. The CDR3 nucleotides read TGTGCCACCAGTGACCCCGGGACAGGGGGCGATGAGCAGTTCTTC.